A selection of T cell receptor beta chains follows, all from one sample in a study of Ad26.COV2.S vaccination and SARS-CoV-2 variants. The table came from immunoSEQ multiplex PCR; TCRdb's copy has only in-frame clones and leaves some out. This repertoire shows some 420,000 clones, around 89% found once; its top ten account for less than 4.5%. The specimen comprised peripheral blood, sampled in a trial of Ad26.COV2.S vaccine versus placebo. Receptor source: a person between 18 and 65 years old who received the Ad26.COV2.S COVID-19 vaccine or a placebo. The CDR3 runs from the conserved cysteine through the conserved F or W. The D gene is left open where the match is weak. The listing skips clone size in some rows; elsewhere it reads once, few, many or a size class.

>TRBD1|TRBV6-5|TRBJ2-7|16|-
TGTGCCAGCAGATACGCTGGACAGGGGAGGGACTACGAGCAGTACTTC
CASRYAGQGRDYEQYF
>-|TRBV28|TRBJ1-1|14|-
TGTGCCAGCAGTACCGCCTATGGAGACACTGAAGCTTTCTTT
CASSTAYGDTEAFF
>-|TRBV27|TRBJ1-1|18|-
TGTGCCAGCAGTTTATCGCGCTCCGTAGTTCTGGGGAACACTGAAGCTTTCTTT
CASSLSRSVVLGNTEAFF
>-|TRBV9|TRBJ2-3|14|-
TGTGCCAGCAGCCCAAAGGACGCCACAGATACGCAGTATTTT
CASSPKDATDTQYF
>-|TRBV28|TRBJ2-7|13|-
TGTGCCAGCAGTTTAAGGGCCACCTACGAGCAGTACTTC
CASSLRATYEQYF
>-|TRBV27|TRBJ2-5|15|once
TGTGCCAGCAGTTCGCGGGACAGTGCTAAAGAGACCCAGTACTTC
CASSSRDSAKETQYF
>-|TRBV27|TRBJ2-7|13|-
TGTGCCAGCAGTTTGGGGGACGCCTACGAGCAGTACTTC
CASSLGDAYEQYF
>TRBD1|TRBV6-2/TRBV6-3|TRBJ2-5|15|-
TGTGCCAGCAGTAGCGACAGGGGGGTGCAAGAGACCCAGTACTTC
CASSSDRGVQETQYF
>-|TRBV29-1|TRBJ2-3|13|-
TGCAGCGTTGAAAGGCAGCCACCAGATACGCAGTATTTT
CSVERQPPDTQYF
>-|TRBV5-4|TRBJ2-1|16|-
TGTGCCAGCAGCGCCTTCAAGGGCAATTCCTACAATGAGCAGTTCTTC
CASSAFKGNSYNEQFF
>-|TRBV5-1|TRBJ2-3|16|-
TGCGCCAGCAGCTTGGGTACAAGCTTACGCTTAGATACGCAGTATTTT
CASSLGTSLRLDTQYF
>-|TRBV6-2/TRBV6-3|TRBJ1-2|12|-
TGTGCCAGCAGCCGACCCTTCTATGGCTACACCTTC
CASSRPFYGYTF
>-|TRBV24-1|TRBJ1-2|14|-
TGTGCCACCAGTGAGAGAGGGGTTAACTATGGCTACACCTTC
CATSERGVNYGYTF
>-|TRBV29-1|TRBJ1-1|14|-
TGCAGCGTTGAAGATTCGGCGGGGCGCGGGGTAGCTTTCTTT
CSVEDSAGRGVAFF
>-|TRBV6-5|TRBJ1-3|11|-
TGTGCCAGCAGTTACGTAAACACCATATATTTT
CASSYVNTIYF
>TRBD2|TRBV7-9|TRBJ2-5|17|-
TGTGCCAGCAGCCCGCCGGGACTAGCGGGGCCCCAAGAGACCCAGTACTTC
CASSPPGLAGPQETQYF
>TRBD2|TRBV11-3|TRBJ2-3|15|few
TGTGCCAGCAGCTTATACGGCGGGGGGGGAGATACGCAGTATTTT
CASSLYGGGGDTQYF
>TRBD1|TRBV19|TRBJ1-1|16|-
TGTGCCAGTAGGAGCCGGGACAGGGGGCGGAACACTGAAGCTTTCTTT
CASRSRDRGRNTEAFF
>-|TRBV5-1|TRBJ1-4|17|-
TGCGCCAGCAGCTTGGAGCCCCCACAGGGCGCTAATGAAAAACTGTTTTTT
CASSLEPPQGANEKLFF
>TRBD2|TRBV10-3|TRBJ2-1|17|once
TGTGCCATCAGAAAAGACGAGACTAGCGGGGGTAACAATGAGCAGTTCTTC
CAIRKDETSGGNNEQFF
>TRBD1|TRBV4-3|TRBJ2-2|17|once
TGCGCCAGCAGCCAAGGGGACAGGGTGGTTCTCACCGGGGAGCTGTTTTTT
CASSQGDRVVLTGELFF
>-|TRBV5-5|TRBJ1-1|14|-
TGTGCCAGCAGCTTGGTGCCAGAAAACACTGAAGCTTTCTTT
CASSLVPENTEAFF
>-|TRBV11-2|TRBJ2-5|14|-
TGTGCCAGCAGCGCCCAGGTGGGTCAAGAGACCCAGTACTTC
CASSAQVGQETQYF